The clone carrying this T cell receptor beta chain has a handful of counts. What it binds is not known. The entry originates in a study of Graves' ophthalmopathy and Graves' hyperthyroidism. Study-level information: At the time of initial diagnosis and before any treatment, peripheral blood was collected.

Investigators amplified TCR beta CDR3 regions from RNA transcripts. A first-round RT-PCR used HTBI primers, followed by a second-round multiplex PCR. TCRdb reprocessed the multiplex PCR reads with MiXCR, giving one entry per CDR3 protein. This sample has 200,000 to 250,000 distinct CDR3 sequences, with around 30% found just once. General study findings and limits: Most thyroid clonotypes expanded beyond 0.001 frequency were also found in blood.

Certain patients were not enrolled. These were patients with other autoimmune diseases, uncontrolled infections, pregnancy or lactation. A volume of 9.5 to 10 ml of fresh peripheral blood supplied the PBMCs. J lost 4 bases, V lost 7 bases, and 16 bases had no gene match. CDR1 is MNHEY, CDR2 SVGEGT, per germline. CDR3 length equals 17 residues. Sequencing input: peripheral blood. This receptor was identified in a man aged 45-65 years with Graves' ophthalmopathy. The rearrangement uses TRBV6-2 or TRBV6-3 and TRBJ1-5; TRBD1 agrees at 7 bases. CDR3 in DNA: TGTGCCAGCACCCGAGCCTCCGGGACAGTTTTAAATCAGCCCCAGCATTTT. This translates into CASTRASGTVLNQPQHF.